The rows below give T cell receptor beta chains drawn from one sample of a study of blood T cell repertoires in COVID-19. Clones were read by immunoSEQ multiplex PCR, and TCRdb kept only the in-frame ones, dropping some. The sample yields about 210,000 clones, around four fifths seen once. The source material was peripheral blood. These receptors were collected from a woman in her thirties or forties with active or convalescent COVID-19. Both conserved end residues are part of each CDR3. A D gene is named only where the DNA matches it firmly. Only some rows state a clone size, as once, few, many or a class for expanded clones.

clone_size	v_call	j_call	d_call	cdr3_aa	cdr3_nt
-	TRBV21-1	TRBJ1-2	-	CASSKQGRPYGYTF	TGTGCCAGCAGCAAGCAAGGGAGGCCCTATGGCTACACCTTC
-	TRBV5-1	TRBJ1-2	-	CASSFEGRGGYTF	TGCGCCAGCAGCTTTGAGGGTAGAGGAGGCTACACCTTC
-	TRBV9	TRBJ2-1	TRBD2	CASSVGVEAGAYNEQFF	TGTGCCAGCAGCGTAGGAGTGGAGGCGGGAGCATACAATGAGCAGTTCTTC
-	TRBV23-1	TRBJ1-1	-	CASSHGQPSGEAFF	TGCGCCAGCAGTCACGGACAGCCCTCTGGGGAAGCTTTCTTT
-	TRBV9	TRBJ1-6	-	CASSVEQGPNSPLHF	TGTGCCAGCAGCGTAGAGCAGGGCCCTAATTCACCCCTCCACTTT
-	TRBV6-5	TRBJ1-3	-	CASKRGLSGNTIYF	TGTGCCAGCAAACGAGGGCTCTCTGGAAACACCATATATTTT
-	TRBV4-1	TRBJ1-1	-	CASSQAVNTEAFF	TGCGCCAGCAGCCAAGCTGTGAACACTGAAGCTTTCTTT
-	TRBV28	TRBJ1-1	TRBD1	CASRQGAIGEAFF	TGTGCCAGCCGACAGGGGGCGATCGGTGAAGCTTTCTTT
few	TRBV18	TRBJ1-2	-	CASSPRGAEGYTF	TGTGCCAGCTCACCACGGGGCGCCGAAGGCTACACCTTC
-	TRBV19	TRBJ2-1	TRBD2	CASSMGLAGGHEQFF	TGTGCCAGTAGTATGGGACTAGCGGGAGGGCACGAGCAGTTCTTC
-	TRBV30	TRBJ1-2	-	CAIERELDGYTF	TGTGCCATCGAACGGGAACTCGATGGCTACACCTTC
-	TRBV11-3	TRBJ2-7	TRBD1	CASSLVAGGPSYEQYF	TGTGCCAGCAGCTTAGTAGCAGGGGGCCCCTCCTACGAGCAGTACTTC
few	TRBV11-2	TRBJ1-6	TRBD1	CASSLGTGVNSPLHF	TGTGCCAGCAGCTTAGGGACAGGGGTGAATTCACCCCTCCACTTT
-	TRBV10-3	TRBJ2-3	TRBD2	CAISTGTTTDTQYF	TGTGCCATCAGCACCGGGACTACCACAGATACGCAGTATTTT
-	TRBV5-5	TRBJ1-1	TRBD1	CASSPQGAGTEAFF	TGTGCCAGCAGCCCTCAGGGGGCGGGCACTGAAGCTTTCTTT
-	TRBV5-4	TRBJ2-7	TRBD2	CASSTGTSGVGYEQYF	TGTGCCAGCAGCACTGGGACTAGCGGAGTCGGGTACGAGCAGTACTTC
-	TRBV15	TRBJ2-2	TRBD1	CATSTSTGASNTGELFF	TGTGCCACCAGCACGAGCACAGGGGCCTCGAACACCGGGGAGCTGTTTTTT
many	TRBV10-1	TRBJ1-5	-	CASSYRSNSNQPQHF	TGCGCCAGCAGTTACAGGAGTAATAGCAATCAGCCCCAGCATTTT
-	TRBV2	TRBJ2-7	-	CASIFQGSGYEQYF	TGTGCCAGCATATTTCAGGGTTCAGGCTACGAGCAGTACTTC
few	TRBV6-5	TRBJ1-2	-	CASSYDDTNYGYTF	TGTGCCAGCAGTTATGATGACACGAACTATGGCTACACCTTC
few	TRBV6-6	TRBJ1-1	TRBD1	CASSYPGQGNTEAFF	TGTGCCAGCAGTTACCCAGGACAGGGGAACACTGAAGCTTTCTTT
-	TRBV5-1	TRBJ2-7	TRBD2	CASSLGGSSYEQYF	TGCGCCAGCAGCTTGGGCGGGAGCTCCTACGAGCAGTACTTC
-	TRBV3-1/TRBV3-2	TRBJ1-5	-	CASSQKTGPYQPQHF	TGTGCCAGCAGCCAAAAAACAGGGCCCTATCAGCCCCAGCATTTT
-	TRBV15	TRBJ1-4	-	CATSTGATNEKLFF	TGTGCCACCAGCACAGGGGCAACTAATGAAAAACTGTTTTTT
-	TRBV19	TRBJ1-4	-	CASSITATNEKLFF	TGTGCCAGTAGTATAACAGCAACTAATGAAAAACTGTTTTTT
once	TRBV19	TRBJ2-3	-	CASRAYQGSGTDTQYF	TGTGCCAGTAGGGCATATCAGGGTTCTGGCACAGATACGCAGTATTTT
few	TRBV9	TRBJ1-5	TRBD1	CASSHGQEGQPQHF	TGTGCCAGCAGCCACGGACAGGAGGGACAGCCCCAGCATTTT
-	TRBV12-3/TRBV12-4	TRBJ1-1	-	CASSQTDTEAFF	TGTGCCAGCAGCCAGACAGATACTGAAGCTTTCTTT
-	TRBV11-2	TRBJ1-6	TRBD1	CASSPRTGASSYNSPLHF	TGTGCCAGCAGCCCCAGGACAGGGGCGAGCTCCTATAATTCACCCCTCCACTTT
-	TRBV7-2	TRBJ1-3	TRBD1	CASSLLQGNTIYF	TGTGCCAGCAGCTTACTACAGGGGAACACCATATATTTT
-	TRBV2	TRBJ2-1	-	CASWDSPLRYNEQFF	TGTGCCAGCTGGGACTCCCCTCTCCGATACAATGAGCAGTTCTTC
-	TRBV29-1	TRBJ2-7	TRBD2	CSVIGLAGSYEQYF	TGCAGCGTTATTGGACTAGCGGGATCCTACGAGCAGTACTTC
few	TRBV5-4	TRBJ1-1	TRBD1	CASSKEGQHTEAFF	TGTGCCAGCAGCAAAGAGGGACAGCACACTGAAGCTTTCTTT
-	TRBV5-1	TRBJ1-2	TRBD1	CASSLGGQEYGYTF	TGCGCCAGCAGCTTGGGGGGACAGGAGTATGGCTACACCTTC
few	TRBV2	TRBJ1-4	-	CASRKRFTTNEKLFF	TGTGCCAGCAGGAAGAGGTTTACAACTAATGAAAAACTGTTTTTT
-	TRBV14	TRBJ1-1	TRBD1	CASSQEGGWSTEAFF	TGTGCCAGCAGCCAAGAAGGGGGCTGGTCCACTGAAGCTTTCTTT
once	TRBV10-3	TRBJ1-4	-	CAIRAGPMNEKLFF	TGTGCCATCAGAGCTGGGCCGATGAATGAAAAACTGTTTTTT
few	TRBV10-3	TRBJ1-6	-	CAISELTGGGSSPLHF	TGTGCCATCAGTGAGCTTACGGGAGGGGGAAGTTCACCCCTCCACTTT
-	TRBV3-1/TRBV3-2	TRBJ2-3	-	CASSQDWRGTDTQYF	TGTGCCAGCAGCCAAGACTGGCGGGGCACAGATACGCAGTATTTT
-	TRBV7-3	TRBJ2-3	-	CASSLGGGSSTDTQYF	TGTGCCAGCAGCCTTGGCGGGGGCTCTAGCACAGATACGCAGTATTTT
-	TRBV10-3	TRBJ2-7	-	CAISYSGGDEQYF	TGTGCCATCAGCTACTCTGGGGGCGACGAGCAGTACTTC
-	TRBV7-2	TRBJ2-7	TRBD1	CASSFGQGPYEQYF	TGTGCCAGCAGCTTTGGACAGGGCCCCTACGAGCAGTACTTC
-	TRBV11-1	TRBJ1-1	TRBD1	CASSLDRTGGSLQAFF	TGTGCCAGCAGCTTAGACCGGACAGGGGGTTCTTTACAAGCTTTCTTT
-	TRBV24-1	TRBJ2-5	-	CATSDHPTAESQETQYF	TGTGCCACCAGTGACCACCCAACCGCAGAAAGTCAAGAGACCCAGTACTTC
-	TRBV7-6	TRBJ1-2	-	CASSLEVRAELGGYTF	TGTGCCAGCAGCTTAGAGGTCAGGGCGGAGCTTGGTGGCTACACCTTC
-	TRBV7-3	TRBJ2-1	-	CASSLSPLVNEQFF	TGTGCCAGCAGCTTAAGCCCGCTAGTCAATGAGCAGTTCTTC
-	TRBV6-5	TRBJ2-3	-	CASSWGGTDTQYF	TGTGCCAGCAGTTGGGGAGGCACAGATACGCAGTATTTT
-	TRBV11-3	TRBJ1-2	-	CASSSRDRIYGYTF	TGTGCCAGCAGCTCAAGAGACAGAATCTATGGCTACACCTTC
few	TRBV18	TRBJ1-6	TRBD1	CASSQQGPSSYNSPLHF	TGTGCCAGCTCACAACAGGGGCCCAGCTCCTATAATTCACCCCTCCACTTT
-	TRBV11-2	TRBJ2-1	-	CASSLGQSHNEQFF	TGTGCCAGCAGCTTAGGCCAGTCCCACAATGAGCAGTTCTTC
-	TRBV10-3	TRBJ1-1	TRBD1	CAISETDRGNTEAFF	TGTGCCATCAGTGAGACGGACAGGGGGAACACTGAAGCTTTCTTT
-	TRBV6-5	TRBJ2-5	TRBD2	CASSYGRLADKETQYF	TGTGCCAGCAGTTACGGCCGACTAGCTGATAAAGAGACCCAGTACTTC
-	TRBV27	TRBJ2-1	TRBD2	CASSPGLTYNEQFF	TGTGCCAGCAGTCCGGGACTAACCTACAATGAGCAGTTCTTC